What follows are 12 T cell receptor beta chains derived from one specimen sequenced in a study of blood T cell repertoires in COVID-19 (dated by TCRdb to about 2020). Library method: the immunoSEQ multiplex PCR assay. TCRdb took over this immuneACCESS table, retaining in-frame rearrangements with V and J assigned. Such tables are incomplete; in checked studies, under half of the missing clones stem from an unresolved V gene, and the remainder is unexplained. This sample gives fewer than 70,000 clones in total; approximately 80% of them show up just once. Jointly, the top ten make up more than 5% of the sample. The sequencing input was peripheral blood. Receptors originate from a woman aged 55-70 years with acute or convalescent COVID-19.

Note on this clone: The sample holds other DNA sequences that translate to the same CDR3. The chain uses TRBV6-5 and TRBJ1-4; 7 nucleotides agree with TRBD1. From germline, CDR1 is MNHEY and CDR2 SVGAGI. Germline trimming cut 0 bases from V and 8 bases from J; bases unmatched to any gene: 6. The CDR3 totals 15 residues. The CDR3 DNA is TGTGCCAGCAGTTACTCGGGCCAGGGGGGCGAAAAACTGTTTTTT. Encoded protein: CASSYSGQGGEKLFF.

This clone was seen a single time. V is TRBV10-3 and J is TRBJ2-5, with D perhaps matching TRBD2 (6 bases). The germline V and J ends were trimmed by 7 bases and 3 bases, with 15 bases remaining between them. CDR1 and CDR2 from the germline V gene are ENHRY and SYGVKD. This CDR3 has 14 residues. The CDR3 DNA reads TGTGCCATCAACGGAGGGGCCAGGGAAGAGACCCAGTACTTC. Protein product: CAINGGAREETQYF.

V is TRBV3-1 (or the pseudogene TRBV3-2) and J is TRBJ1-1; D is unclear. V gave up 0 bases and J gave up 1 base, with 9 bases separating them. The CDR3 is 15 residues long. CDR1 and CDR2 from the germline V gene are LGHDT and YNNKEL (reference sequence). DNA of the CDR3: TGTGCCAGCAGCCAAGAGTGGGGAGCGAACACTGAAGCTTTCTTT. Its protein product is CASSQEWGANTEAFF.

The chain combines TRBV12-5 with TRBJ2-5; D might be TRBD2 (6 bases). Trimming removed 7 bases from V and 5 bases from J, with 14 bases in between. The germline V gene encodes CDR1 LGHNT and CDR2 FRNRAP. The CDR3 contains 13 residues. The CDR3 region is CASAPGARETQYF. The CDR3 DNA reads as TGTGCTAGTGCCCCGGGAGCTCGGGAGACCCAGTACTTC.

CDR3 sequence: CASSFRVYTGELFF. The CDR3, as DNA: TGTGCCAGCAGCTTCCGGGTTTACACCGGGGAGCTGTTTTTT. The chain links TRBV7-9 to TRBJ2-2; D call uncertain. CDR1 is SEHNR and CDR2 is FQNEAQ in the germline V gene (reference sequence). The CDR3 is made up of 14 amino acids. V lost 3 bases to trimming and J lost 3 bases, with 8 bases between them.

This chain links TRBV5-6 with TRBJ1-6; D gene unclear. V dropped 4 bases and J dropped 5 bases, with 19 bases sitting between them. The CDR3 is made up of 17 amino acids. In germline, CDR1 is SGHDT, CDR2 YYEEEE. In nucleotides, the CDR3 is TGTGCCAGCAGCACTATACAGACTACCTTCCATAATTCACCCCTCCACTTT. Amino acid sequence: CASSTIQTTFHNSPLHF.

The chain is built from TRBV5-6 and TRBJ1-1; D is perhaps TRBD1 (6 bases). V lost 0 bases, J lost 8 bases, and 14 bases lay in between. The germline V gene has CDR1 SGHDT and CDR2 YYEEEE. The CDR3 is 14 residues long. The DNA of the CDR3 is TGTGCCAGCAGCTTGGGGGGATTCGACAGGGAAGCTTTCTTT. Its translation is CASSLGGFDREAFF.

V is TRBV27 and J is TRBJ2-7; weak D call: TRBD2 (6 bases). V lost 1 base and J 7 bases, leaving 23 bases between the germline ends. CDR1 is MNHEY, CDR2 SMNVEV, per germline (reference sequence). CDR3 length: 17 residues. The CDR3 sequence: CASSLFLSGVASGEQYF. The CDR3 coding sequence is TGTGCCAGCAGTTTATTTCTTTCGGGGGTAGCCTCAGGGGAGCAGTACTTC.

The J gene is TRBJ1-3, the V gene TRBV5-6; D might be TRBD1 (6 bases). Germline assignment: CDR1 SGHDT and CDR2 YYEEEE. The V end was cut by 4 bases, the J end by 0 bases, with 8 bases between. The CDR3 has 14 amino acids. The CDR3 reads CASSRTVSGNTIYF. DNA for the CDR3: TGTGCCAGCAGCCGGACAGTCTCTGGAAACACCATATATTTT.

This chain links TRBV5-1 with TRBJ1-4, with 7 bases that match TRBD1. V lost 2 bases, J lost 5 bases, and 6 bases stayed unmatched. Germline V gene data show CDR1 as SGHRS and CDR2 as YFSETQ. The CDR3 runs to 15 residues. CDR3 region: CASSFTDRKNEKLFF. The CDR3, as DNA: TGCGCCAGCAGCTTTACGGACAGGAAGAATGAAAAACTGTTTTTT.

A few counts support this clone. This chain connects TRBV5-4 to TRBJ1-1; 9 nucleotides align to TRBD1. This CDR3 is built from 15 residues. Trimming at V came to 4 bases and at J to 3 bases, leaving 7 bases not matched to a gene. Germline assignment: CDR1 SGHNT and CDR2 YYREEE (reference sequence). DNA of the CDR3: TGTGCCAGCAGCGGGGACAGGGCCGAGGACACTGAAGCTTTCTTT. Its translation is CASSGDRAEDTEAFF.

The CDR3: CASSWQGAGEKLFF. CDR3 DNA: TGTGCCAGCAGTTGGCAGGGGGCGGGTGAAAAACTGTTTTTT. The V and J genes are TRBV27 and TRBJ1-4; TRBD1 matches 8 bases. CDR1 and CDR2 from the germline V gene are MNHEY and SMNVEV (reference sequence). V was pared by 4 bases and J by 7 bases, with 5 bases of the junction left unmatched. The CDR3 runs to 14 residues. Supplemented by reference TRBV27 and TRBJ1-4, the full variable domain reads EAQVTQNPRYLITVTGKKLTVTCSQNMNHEYMSWYRQDPGLGLRQIYYSMNVEVTDKGDVPEGYKVSRKEKRNFPLILESPSPNQTSLYFCASSWQGAGEKLFFGSGTQLSVL.